This T cell receptor beta chain was retrieved from a study of shared clonotypes between healthy human individuals. The CDR3 length is 16 residues. V was cut by 1 base and J by 3 bases, with 14 bases left in between. Germline values: CDR1 MNHEY, CDR2 SMNVEV (reference sequence). Generated by immunoSEQ multiplex PCR, the TCRdb table keeps only in-frame clones and is missing some. The sample has about 1.5 million clones, 95% to 97% seen once. Input material: naive CD4+ T cells sorted from blood. The subset here: CD45RA+ positively selected. The chain uses TRBV27 and TRBJ2-3, with TRBD2 as a possible D gene (5 bases). The sequence came from a man younger than 45 in good health. The CDR3 bases are TGTGCCAGCAGTTTATTCCAGCGGTCGGGGACAGATACGCAGTATTTT. Amino acids: CASSLFQRSGTDTQYF.